In its sample, the clone carrying this T cell receptor beta chain was seen a few times. Its antigen is as yet unknown. The data are from a study of post-analysis software for immune sequencing data. Turning to the study itself: Disease trajectories encompassed relapsing-remitting, secondary progressive and progressive-relapsing multiple sclerosis. General observations from the study: For normalized Chao1 diversity, multiple sclerosis patients scored significantly lower than controls did. Co-batched samples clustered tightly together by F measure. Roughly 5 TRBV segments (TRBV5-6, TRBV5-1 and TRBV20-1 among them) occurred more frequently in patients than in controls.

Libraries were made from TCR beta cDNA, and they carried unique molecular identifiers. With about 1 to 11 million T cells as the source, a few hundred thousand cDNA molecules resulted. One entry per CDR3 protein, called by TCRdb with MiXCR from the PCR reads. The data hold more than 350,000 distinct CDR3 sequences, with roughly 38% observed a single time. Germline V gene sequence: CDR1 SGHVS, CDR2 FNYEAQ. The CDR3 spans 19 residues. The trim removed 5 bases at V and 0 bases at J, leaving 11 bases unmatched. This receptor was identified in a girl aged 2 to 9 with multiple sclerosis. The chain has TRBV7-6 and TRBJ2-1; 12 bases align to TRBD2. The sequenced material came from blood. The CDR3, as DNA: TGTGCCAGCAGCCCCCGCGGGCTAGCGGGAGGGGGCTCCTACAATGAGCAGTTCTTC. Protein product: CASSPRGLAGGGSYNEQFF.